The clone carrying this TCR beta chain was detected ten times or more. Its cognate antigen is unknown. The CDR3 runs to 12 residues. V was pared by 5 bases and J by 7 bases, with 13 bases between. The germline CDR1 and CDR2 sequences are DFQATT and SNEGSKA (reference sequence). Synthesis of cDNA was performed by 5'RACE using 10-nucleotide random UMIs. Sequencing runs each generated in excess of 170 million TCR-beta sequences derived from 15-18 subjects. MiXCR, applied by TCRdb to the 5' RACE reads, yields one record per CDR3 protein. Among around 30,000 distinct CDR3 sequences listed, around 12% were seen once. The source of the sample is a study of neurological immune-mediated disorders. Study-level findings and limits: No expanded-clone CDR3 amino acid sequence recurred across subjects, suggesting private TCR-beta repertoires.

The chain has TRBV20-1 and TRBJ2-3; tentative D call: TRBD1 (6 bases). Source material: PBMCs. This receptor was obtained from a man aged 55 to 70 in good health. The CDR3 nucleotides are TGCAGTGCTCGCCGTGACAGGTATACGCAGTATTTT. Its translation: CSARRDRYTQYF.